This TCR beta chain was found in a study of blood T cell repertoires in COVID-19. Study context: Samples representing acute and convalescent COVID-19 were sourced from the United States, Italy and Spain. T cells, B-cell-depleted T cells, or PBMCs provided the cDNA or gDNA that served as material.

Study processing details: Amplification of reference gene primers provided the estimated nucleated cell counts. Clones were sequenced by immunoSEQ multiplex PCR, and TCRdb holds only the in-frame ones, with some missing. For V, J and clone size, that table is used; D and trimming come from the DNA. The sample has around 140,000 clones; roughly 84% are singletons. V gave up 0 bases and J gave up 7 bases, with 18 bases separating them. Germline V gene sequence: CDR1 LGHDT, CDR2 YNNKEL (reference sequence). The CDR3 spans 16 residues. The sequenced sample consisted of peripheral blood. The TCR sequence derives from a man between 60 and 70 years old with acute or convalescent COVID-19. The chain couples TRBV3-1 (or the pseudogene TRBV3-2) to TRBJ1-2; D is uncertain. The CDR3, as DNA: TGTGCCAGCAGCCAAGAGATTGGAGGAGGTGTTGGTGGCTACACCTTC. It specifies CASSQEIGGGVGGYTF.